Below, 23 T cell receptor beta chains from the same sample are listed, as sequenced in a study of blood T cell repertoires in COVID-19. Profiling relied on immunoSEQ multiplex PCR, and the TCRdb table lists in-frame clones only, not all of them. The repertoire holds about 400,000 clones, with nearly 90% as singletons. Material: PBMCs or T cells enriched from blood (not recorded which). These receptors all come from a middle-aged woman with acute COVID-19.

This sequence joins TRBV27 and TRBJ1-6; tentative D call: TRBD1 (5 bases). Trimming left V 0 bases short and J 0 bases short, with 9 bases between. Germline V gene lookup returns CDR1 MNHEY and CDR2 SMNVEV (reference sequence). CDR3 length: 17 residues. The CDR3 DNA follows: TGTGCCAGCAGTTTATCCAGGGTCAGCTCCTATAATTCACCCCTCCACTTT. Translation: CASSLSRVSSYNSPLHF.

This clone showed up just once. This chain uses TRBV5-6 with TRBJ1-3; a weak D match, TRBD1 (5 bases). Germline-derived CDR1 and CDR2 are SGHDT and YYEEEE. The CDR3 consists of 17 residues. V lost 4 bases to trimming and J lost 3 bases, with 20 bases between them. CDR3 nucleotides: TGTGCCAGCAGCGGTTCGGCCGCTGGACACGTTGGAAACACCATATATTTT. Translated: CASSGSAAGHVGNTIYF.

The V gene is TRBV30, the J gene TRBJ1-3, with D unresolved. The CDR3 loop spans 12 amino acids. Trimming removed 5 bases from V and 3 bases from J, with 8 bases in between. Germline V gene lookup returns CDR1 GTSNPN and CDR2 SVGIG (reference sequence). The CDR3 bases are TGTGCCTGGTTTCTCTTTGGAAACACCATATATTTT. Translated: CAWFLFGNTIYF.

This clone has a single count. J is TRBJ1-4 and V is TRBV18; D is unclear. The ends were cut back, 3 bases at V and 5 bases at J, with 13 bases in the middle. CDR3 length equals 15 residues. Germline loops: CDR1 KGHSH, CDR2 LQKENI. Here the CDR3 reads CASSPRRESNEKLFF. In DNA form, the CDR3 reads TGTGCCAGCTCACCCCGGAGGGAGTCCAATGAAAAACTGTTTTTT.

This chain joins TRBV3-1 (or the pseudogene TRBV3-2) and TRBJ1-2; 7 bases match TRBD1. Germline CDR1 reads LGHDT; CDR2 reads YNNKEL (reference sequence). V shed 7 bases and J 1 base; nucleotides not matched to a gene: 6. This CDR3 is built from 14 residues. The CDR3, as DNA: TGTGCCAGCACCCCGGGACAGCATAACTATGGCTACACCTTC. It yields the protein CASTPGQHNYGYTF.

V gene TRBV30 combines with J gene TRBJ1-2, with TRBD1 identical over 8 bases. Trimming cost V 2 bases and J 11 bases; bases outside gene matches: 13. Germline assignment: CDR1 GTSNPN and CDR2 SVGIG (reference sequence). The CDR3 consists of 14 residues. The CDR3 loop reads CAWSYGSGGFQYTF. The CDR3 nucleotides read TGTGCCTGGAGTTACGGTTCAGGGGGCTTTCAATACACCTTC.

CDR3 amino acids: CAISESTGVSGANVLTF. The CDR3 DNA sequence: TGTGCCATCAGTGAGTCCACCGGGGTTTCTGGGGCCAACGTCCTGACTTTC. The chain combines TRBV10-3 with TRBJ2-6; D is perhaps TRBD2 (5 bases). From germline, CDR1 is ENHRY and CDR2 SYGVKD. This CDR3 has 17 residues. Trimming removed 0 bases at V and 1 base at J, with 10 bases between.

This chain joins TRBV7-9 and TRBJ1-1; no clear D. Germline V gives CDR1 SEHNR, CDR2 FQNEAQ (reference sequence). The CDR3 has 14 residues. Trimming removed 2 bases from V and 2 bases from J, with 9 bases in between. The CDR3 is CASSLQAFNTEAFF. For the CDR3, the DNA is TGTGCCAGCAGCTTACAAGCTTTCAACACTGAAGCTTTCTTT.

This clone appeared a few times. V and J are TRBV2 and TRBJ1-2; D not resolved. CDR3 length equals 14 residues. CDR1 SNHLY and CDR2 FYNNEI come from the germline V gene. The V end lost 2 bases, the J end lost 4 bases, and 11 bases lay between the germline ends. The CDR3 DNA is TGTGCCAGCAGTGAATCGAGAGGGCCCTATGGCTACACCTTC. Translating gives CASSESRGPYGYTF.

The CDR3 reads CASSLTGTGELFF. The CDR3 DNA follows: TGTGCCAGCAGCTTAACAGGAACCGGGGAGCTGTTTTTT. J is TRBJ2-2 and V is TRBV5-6, with D possibly matching TRBD1 (5 bases). The CDR3 has 13 residues. The V and J ends lost 2 bases and 5 bases respectively, with 7 bases between them. The germline CDR1 and CDR2 sequences are SGHDT and YYEEEE.

The gene calls are TRBV11-2 and TRBJ2-7, with 12 bases fitting TRBD1. J lost 2 bases, V lost 3 bases, and 2 bases had no gene match. The CDR3 is 15 residues long. Germline V CDR1 and CDR2: SGHAT, FQNNGV. The DNA of the CDR3 is TGTGCCAGCAGCTTGGGGGACAGGGGGCCCTACGAGCAGTACTTC. Translated: CASSLGDRGPYEQYF.

The chain carries TRBV18 and TRBJ2-7; TRBD2 aligns across 14 bases. Germline V gives CDR1 KGHSH, CDR2 LQKENI. Trimming removed 6 bases from V and 2 bases from J; junction bases left unmatched: 3. The CDR3 is 15 residues long. The CDR3 nucleotides read TGTGCCAGCTCTAAGACTAGCGGGGGGGCCTACGAGCAGTACTTC. As protein: CASSKTSGGAYEQYF.

This rearrangement joins TRBV7-9 to TRBJ2-5; D call uncertain. CDR1 is SEHNR and CDR2 is FQNEAQ in the germline V gene (reference sequence). The CDR3 extends over 13 amino acids. Trimming shortened V by 6 bases and J by 2 bases, and 10 bases separated the two germline ends. CDR3 coding DNA: TGTGCCAGCAGTTGGGCTAATCAAGAGACCCAGTACTTC. Translated, it gives CASSWANQETQYF.

The rearrangement links TRBV11-2 to TRBJ2-1; 8 bases match TRBD2. The V gene end was trimmed by 0 bases and the J gene end by 3 bases; junction bases not matched to a gene: 4. Germline values: CDR1 SGHAT, CDR2 FQNNGV. The CDR3 is 16 amino acids. The CDR3 protein is CASSLDGGAGYNEQFF. The CDR3 nucleotides are TGTGCCAGCAGCTTAGACGGGGGGGCCGGCTACAATGAGCAGTTCTTC. Drawing the rest from reference TRBV11-2 and TRBJ2-1, the complete variable domain is EAGVAQSPRYKIIEKRQSVAFWCNPISGHATLYWYQQILGQGPKLLIQFQNNGVVDDSQLPKDRFSAERLKGVDSTLKIQPAKLEDSAVYLCASSLDGGAGYNEQFFGPGTRLTVL.

V usage is TRBV30 and J usage is TRBJ1-3, with 9 nucleotides matching TRBD1. CDR1 is GTSNPN, CDR2 SVGIG, per germline (reference sequence). The CDR3 sequence is 16 residues long. With V trimmed by 5 bases and J by 0 bases, 8 bases remained unmatched. The CDR3 DNA reads as TGTGCCTGGTCCTCCGGGACAGGGAACTCTGGAAACACCATATATTTT. As protein: CAWSSGTGNSGNTIYF.

The chain has TRBV5-4 and TRBJ2-1, with 15 bases lining up with TRBD2. Germline V gene lookup returns CDR1 SGHNT and CDR2 YYREEE (reference sequence). Unmatched junction bases numbered 10, after V lost 4 bases and J lost 5 bases. The CDR3 loop spans 18 amino acids. CDR3 coding DNA: TGTGCCAGCAGCCGGACTAGCGGGGGGGCCGTTTTGCACAATGAGCAGTTCTTC. Its translation is CASSRTSGGAVLHNEQFF.

This chain connects TRBV19 to TRBJ1-6; D is ambiguous. The germline CDR1 and CDR2 sequences are LNHDA and SQIVND (reference sequence). The V end lost 6 bases, the J end lost 8 bases, and 11 bases lay between the germline ends. The CDR3 length is 13 residues. The CDR3 is CASSPGGDSPLHF. CDR3 DNA: TGTGCCAGTAGCCCCGGCGGGGATTCACCCCTCCACTTT.

V and J are TRBV5-1 and TRBJ2-5, with 7 bases fitting TRBD2. The CDR3 spans 16 residues. After removal of 0 bases from V and 0 bases from J, the junction contained 5 bases not matched to a gene. CDR1 is SGHRS and CDR2 is YFSETQ in the germline V gene. CDR3 sequence reads: CASSLGTSDYQETQYF. CDR3 DNA sequence: TGCGCCAGCAGCTTGGGGACTAGTGATTACCAAGAGACCCAGTACTTC.

V gene TRBV7-8 combines with J gene TRBJ1-1; 7 bases align to TRBD1. V lost 1 base, J lost 5 bases, and 7 bases stayed unmatched. In germline, CDR1 is SGHVS, CDR2 FQNEAQ. The CDR3 has 15 residues. CDR3 sequence reads: CASSLVAQGVTEAFF. For the CDR3, the DNA is TGTGCCAGCAGCTTAGTTGCCCAGGGGGTAACTGAAGCTTTCTTT.

In regard to this clone: The sample carries other DNA sequences with the same CDR3. The chain joins TRBV7-9 to TRBJ1-6; D is undetermined. V shed 1 base and J shed 4 bases, with 8 bases lying between them. Germline V lookup: CDR1 SEHNR, CDR2 FQNEAQ (reference sequence). The CDR3 runs 15 residues. The chain's CDR3 is CASSLGSSYNSPLHF. For the CDR3, the DNA is TGTGCCAGCAGCTTAGGGTCCAGTTATAATTCACCCCTCCACTTT.

The chain couples TRBV19 to TRBJ1-1, with a possible D match to TRBD1 (5 bases). Per germline, CDR1 LNHDA and CDR2 SQIVND (reference sequence). Deletions cut 3 bases from V and 1 base from J, with 9 bases between. The CDR3 has 14 amino acids. This CDR3 is CASSIFDRNTEAFF. The CDR3 bases are TGTGCCAGTAGTATTTTTGACAGGAACACTGAAGCTTTCTTT.

The chain employs TRBV7-9 and TRBJ1-2; tentative D call: TRBD1 (6 bases). V was shortened by 2 bases and J by 4 bases, with 8 bases between the two germline ends. CDR3 size: 13 residues. Per the germline V gene, CDR1 is SEHNR and CDR2 is FQNEAQ (reference sequence). CDR3 residues: CASSLQDSYGYTF. The CDR3 DNA is TGTGCCAGCAGCTTACAGGACAGCTATGGCTACACCTTC. The full variable domain, rest sourced from reference TRBV7-9 and TRBJ1-2, is DTGVSQNPRHKITKRGQNVTFRCDPISEHNRLYWYRQTLGQGPEFLTYFQNEAQLEKSRLLSDRFSAERPKGSFSTLEIQRTEQGDSAMYLCASSLQDSYGYTFGSGTRLTVV.

The chain uses TRBV6-2 or TRBV6-3 and TRBJ2-1; 8 positions agree with TRBD2. The CDR3 loop spans 15 amino acids. The trim removed 4 bases at V and 4 bases at J, leaving 6 bases unmatched. The germline V gene has CDR1 MNHEY and CDR2 SVGEGT. CDR3 protein: CASSSRLARYNEQFF. The CDR3 coding sequence is TGTGCCAGCAGTTCACGACTAGCGCGGTACAATGAGCAGTTCTTC.